This is a list of T cell receptor beta chains from one sample in a study of T cells in Graves' hyperthyroidism and ophthalmopathy. Each CDR3 protein gets one entry after TCRdb re-called the multiplex PCR reads with MiXCR. Found here are about 420,000 distinct CDR3 sequences, approximately 14% of them singletons; the top ten hold around an eighth. Sequenced input: blood. Source of these receptors: a woman aged 18-35 years with Graves' hyperthyroidism. Both conserved end residues are part of each CDR3. D genes are given only for firm matches. Clone size is given for some rows only: seen once, a few or many times, or a class if the clone is expanded.

D gene	clone size	V gene	J gene	CDR3 DNA	CDR3 protein
NA	NA	TRBV28	TRBJ1-4	TGTGCCAGCAGTGTAGGGAGAAGGGAAAAACTGTTTTTT	CASSVGRREKLFF
TRBD1	many	TRBV10-2	TRBJ1-5	TGCGCCAGCAGTGAGTCGCGCAGGGGGGAGCAGCCCCAGCATTTT	CASSESRRGEQPQHF
NA	many	TRBV6-1	TRBJ1-6	TGTGCCACCTTGACGTGGGGTAATTCACCCCTCCACTTT	CATLTWGNSPLHF
NA	many	TRBV12-3/TRBV12-4	TRBJ2-7	TGTGCCAGCAGTTCGCGGACGACTGCGGAGCAGTACTTC	CASSSRTTAEQYF
NA	NA	TRBV12-3/TRBV12-4	TRBJ2-6	TGTGCCAGCAGTTATACATCGGGGGCCAACGTCCTGACTTTC	CASSYTSGANVLTF
TRBD2	NA	TRBV12-3/TRBV12-4	TRBJ2-2	TGTGCCAGCAGCTCCGGACTAGCGAGGGGGCGTGGCACCGGGGAGCTGTTTTTT	CASSSGLARGRGTGELFF
TRBD2	many	TRBV11-2	TRBJ2-1	TGTGCCAGCAGCTTAGACGAGCGGGGGCCGTACAATGAGCAGTTCTTC	CASSLDERGPYNEQFF
NA	few	TRBV20-1	TRBJ2-3	TGCAGTGCTACCACCGGGACGGGTGATACGCAGTATTTT	CSATTGTGDTQYF
NA	many	TRBV28	TRBJ2-1	TGTGCCAGCAGTCCGCCCTTCATCGGTGAGCAGTTCTTC	CASSPPFIGEQFF
TRBD1	many	TRBV3-1	TRBJ2-1	TGTGCCAGCAGCCAAAGGGGGCGGAATGAGCAGTTCTTC	CASSQRGRNEQFF
TRBD2	many	TRBV12-3/TRBV12-4	TRBJ2-1	TGTGCCAGCAATCCCTCTCAGCGGGAGAGTTCTAATGAGCAGTTCTTC	CASNPSQRESSNEQFF
NA	many	TRBV5-1	TRBJ1-1	TGCGCCAGCAGCTTTTTGGGGCCTGAAGCTTTCTTT	CASSFLGPEAFF
NA	NA	TRBV25-1	TRBJ1-1	TGTGCCAGCAGTGATAGGGGGAGTACCCTTCCCACTGAAGCTTTCTTT	CASSDRGSTLPTEAFF
TRBD1	few	TRBV7-9	TRBJ2-7	TGTGCCAGCAGCTTAGTGGAGGGACAGGGGGCCCAGCAGTACTTC	CASSLVEGQGAQQYF
NA	many	TRBV20-1	TRBJ2-7	TGCAGTGCTAGACCCTACTTTAGCGAGCAGTACTTC	CSARPYFSEQYF
NA	NA	TRBV20-1	TRBJ1-5	TGCAGCGTCCCCGGTTGGGGGAGATTTGAGCCCCAGCATTTT	CSVPGWGRFEPQHF
NA	many	TRBV11-1	TRBJ2-1	TGTGCCAGCAGCTTAGCGCGGACTTACAATGAGCAGTTCTTC	CASSLARTYNEQFF
NA	NA	TRBV6-1	TRBJ2-7	TGTGCCAGCAGTATAACGTGGTTCCCCTACGAGCAGTACTTC	CASSITWFPYEQYF
NA	many	TRBV5-1	TRBJ1-1	TGCGCCAGCAGCTCATCCGGGGGCGCGGTATTGAACACTGAAGCTTTCTTT	CASSSSGGAVLNTEAFF
TRBD1	few	TRBV27	TRBJ2-7	TGTGCCAGCAGTTCAGGACAGGGGTACCCCTACGAGCAGTACTTC	CASSSGQGYPYEQYF
NA	many	TRBV29-1	TRBJ1-1	TGCAGCGTTGTTGTCAGGATGGCCGCGGTCCCTGAAGCTTTCTTT	CSVVVRMAAVPEAFF
NA	many	TRBV29-1	TRBJ2-1	TGCAGCGTTGAACCTTATTACAATGAGCAGTTCTTC	CSVEPYYNEQFF
TRBD1	many	TRBV3-1	TRBJ1-2	TGTGCCAGCAGCCAAGATTCTGGACAGGGGGCCTCTGGCTACACCTTC	CASSQDSGQGASGYTF
TRBD2	NA	TRBV20-1	TRBJ2-5	TGCAGTGCTAGCGGGGGGGCCTGGGAGACCCAGTACTTC	CSASGGAWETQYF
TRBD2	NA	TRBV29-1	TRBJ2-3	TGCAGCGTTGAAGGATCCCGACTAGCGGGGGCCACGGGAGATACGCAGTATTTT	CSVEGSRLAGATGDTQYF
TRBD1	few	TRBV19	TRBJ1-1	TGTGCCAGCGCACACAGGGGACCGAACACTGAAGCTTTCTTT	CASAHRGPNTEAFF
TRBD1	many	TRBV28	TRBJ2-7	TGTGCCAGCGGACCTACCGGGACAGGGCTTTACGAGCAGTACTTC	CASGPTGTGLYEQYF
NA	many	TRBV7-2	TRBJ2-3	TGTGCCAGCAGCTTACATCGGGATACGCAGTATTTT	CASSLHRDTQYF
TRBD2	NA	TRBV7-9	TRBJ2-1	TGTGCCAGCAGCCTCGGGACTAGCGGGAGGTACTACAATGAGCAGTTCTTC	CASSLGTSGRYYNEQFF
NA	many	TRBV28	TRBJ1-1	TGTGCCAGCATAAAACAAAACACTGAAGCTTTCTTT	CASIKQNTEAFF
NA	few	TRBV4-1	TRBJ2-7	TGCGCCAGCAGCCAAGTGGTGAGACAGGGAGGAAACGGATACGAGCAGTACTTC	CASSQVVRQGGNGYEQYF